A single sample gave rise to the 15 T cell receptor beta chains below, sequenced in a study of patients and donors after allogeneic stem cell transplantation. Each CDR3 protein is one row after TCRdb ran MiXCR on the RT-PCR reads. The table has over 150,000 distinct CDR3 sequences, roughly 30% seen once. Sequencing was carried out using blood, either unsorted or a sorted T cell fraction (not recorded which). The receptors shown here come from a human donor who was either an allogeneic HSCT recipient or a stem cell or donor lymphocyte infusion donor (not recorded which). It is not recorded whose cells these are; they may come from a transplant donor.

There are many counts of this clonotype. The chain recombines TRBV24-1 with TRBJ1-1; D possibly corresponds to TRBD1 (5 bases). CDR1 is KGHDR and CDR2 is SFDVKD in the germline V gene. V lost 7 bases to trimming and J lost 1 base, with 9 bases between them. The CDR3 contains 13 residues. In nucleotides, the CDR3 is TGTGCCACCAGGTCGACAGAGAACACTGAAGCTTTCTTT. Its protein product is CATRSTENTEAFF.

The V and J genes are TRBV12-3 or TRBV12-4 and TRBJ2-1; the match to TRBD1 covers 9 bases. The V and J ends lost 3 bases and 12 bases, in that order; junction bases with no gene match: 3. The CDR3 sequence is 12 residues long. Here the CDR3 reads CASSLGTGWQFF. The CDR3 DNA reads as TGTGCCAGCAGTTTGGGGACAGGGTGGCAGTTCTTC.

This chain links TRBV4-3 with TRBJ2-1; unclear D gene. CDR1 and CDR2 from the germline V gene are LGHNA and YSLEER. This CDR3 is built from 14 residues. The V end was cut by 2 bases, the J end by 10 bases, with 15 bases between. CDR3 sequence: CASSQSLESWEQFF. In DNA form, the CDR3 reads TGCGCCAGCAGCCAATCCCTAGAATCATGGGAGCAGTTCTTC.

This clonotype was seen more than once but under ten times. The chain is built from TRBV10-1 and TRBJ1-6; TRBD1 agrees at 8 bases. The V gene end was trimmed by 5 bases and the J gene end by 8 bases; junction bases not matched to a gene: 5. CDR3 length: 14 residues. Germline V CDR1 and CDR2: WNHNN, SYGVQD (reference sequence). CDR3 in amino acids: CASSNGQGYSPLHF. The DNA for the CDR3 is TGCGCCAGCAGTAACGGACAGGGATATTCACCCCTCCACTTT.

This clonotype has ten or more counts. The chain uses TRBV20-1 and TRBJ1-2, with D possibly TRBD1 on 5 matching bases. The CDR3 contains 12 residues. Germline CDR1 and CDR2: DFQATT and SNEGSKA (reference sequence). Trimming took 5 bases from V and 5 from J, leaving 12 bases between them. This chain's CDR3 is CSASVQGYGYTF. In nucleotides, the CDR3 is TGCAGTGCTTCAGTCCAGGGATATGGCTACACCTTC.

The table lists this clonotype with a few counts. V usage is TRBV20-1 and J usage is TRBJ2-3; 9 bases align to TRBD2. This CDR3 spans 16 amino acids. The V and J ends lost 1 base and 6 bases, in that order; junction bases with no gene match: 11. CDR1 is DFQATT, CDR2 SNEGSKA, per germline (reference sequence). The CDR3 region has the DNA TGCAGTGCTAGAGCTGGATATGCGGGAGGGGAGGATACGCAGTATTTT. This encodes CSARAGYAGGEDTQYF.

The chain is built from TRBV11-2 and TRBJ2-5; D might be TRBD1 (6 bases). The CDR3 runs 15 residues. Trimming shortened V by 5 bases and J by 3 bases, and 16 bases separated the two germline ends. Germline V gene data show CDR1 as SGHAT and CDR2 as FQNNGV. CDR3 DNA sequence: TGTGCCAGCAGCCACGGACAGTTCATCGAAGAGACCCAGTACTTC. Encoded protein: CASSHGQFIEETQYF.

The rearrangement uses TRBV9 and TRBJ2-2; possibly TRBD1 for D (6 bases). CDR1 SGDLS and CDR2 YYNGEE come from the germline V gene. The CDR3 is made up of 17 amino acids. V gave up 2 bases and J gave up 1 base, with 15 bases separating them. In DNA form, the CDR3 reads TGTGCCAGCAGCGTTAGTACAGGGAGCCTGAACACCGGGGAGCTGTTTTTT. Protein: CASSVSTGSLNTGELFF.

This clonotype was seen only a few times. This chain connects TRBV7-9 to TRBJ1-3; 7 nucleotides match TRBD1. With 5 bases clipped from V and 0 bases from J, the junction kept 19 bases outside the gene matches. Germline CDR1 and CDR2: SEHNR and FQNEAQ (reference sequence). CDR3 size: 20 residues. For the CDR3, the DNA is TGTGCCAGCAGCAAGTACTCCCGGGACAGCAAGGCTACCTCTGGAAACACCATATATTTT. It specifies CASSKYSRDSKATSGNTIYF.

J is TRBJ1-5 and V is TRBV28; D is undetermined. Germline assignment: CDR1 MDHEN and CDR2 SYDVKM. This CDR3 has 13 amino acids. Trimming left V 8 bases short and J 5 bases short, with 13 bases between. The CDR3 nucleotides read TGTGCCAGCGTTTCCGGGAACTATCAGCCCCAGCATTTT. Its protein product is CASVSGNYQPQHF.

This clonotype was counted only a few times. The chain combines TRBV28 with TRBJ1-1; no firm D call. Deletions cut 7 bases from V and 2 bases from J, with 11 bases between. Germline-derived CDR1 and CDR2 are MDHEN and SYDVKM. CDR3 length: 13 amino acids. The CDR3 DNA reads as TGTGCCAGCACCTGGGGAGGCAACACTGAAGCTTTCTTT. Amino acid sequence: CASTWGGNTEAFF. Full variable domain (rest looked up from reference TRBV28 and TRBJ1-1): DVKVTQSSRYLVKRTGEKVFLECVQDMDHENMFWYRQDPGLGLRLIYFSYDVKMKEKGDIPEGYSVSREKKERFSLILESASTNQTSMYLCASTWGGNTEAFFGQGTRLTVV.

The J gene is TRBJ2-7, the V gene TRBV7-9, with D possibly being TRBD1 (5 bases). From germline, CDR1 is SEHNR and CDR2 FQNEAQ (reference sequence). The CDR3 consists of 15 residues. Deletions cut 3 bases from V and 0 bases from J, with 12 bases between. The CDR3 bases are TGTGCCAGCAGCTTCCTACCAGGGCACTCCTACGAGCAGTACTTC. This translates into CASSFLPGHSYEQYF.

This clonotype was observed at least ten times. This sequence joins TRBV6-5 and TRBJ1-4; 10 bases match TRBD1. Germline assignment: CDR1 MNHEY and CDR2 SVGAGI. The CDR3 covers 14 residues. The ends lost 6 bases at V and 8 bases at J; junction bases unmatched: 6. The CDR3 spells CASSWDRGLEKLFF. As DNA, the CDR3 is TGTGCCAGCAGCTGGGACAGGGGTTTGGAAAAACTGTTTTTT.

This clonotype has a handful of counts. This chain uses TRBV7-6 with TRBJ2-1; no clear D gene. Per the germline V gene, CDR1 is SGHVS and CDR2 is FNYEAQ. V was cut by 2 bases and J by 0 bases, with 11 bases left in between. CDR3 length: 16 amino acids. Written as DNA, the CDR3 is TGTGCCAGCAGCTTAACCCCTCGGAGCTCCTACAATGAGCAGTTCTTC. Its translation: CASSLTPRSSYNEQFF.

V usage is TRBV4-3 and J usage is TRBJ1-5; D is perhaps TRBD1 (6 bases). The V gene's germline CDR1 is LGHNA and CDR2 YSLEER. V was pared by 4 bases and J by 3 bases, with 10 bases between. CDR3 length: 14 residues. CDR3 sequence reads: CASSPGQHNQPQHF. Here the CDR3 DNA reads TGCGCCAGCAGCCCCGGACAGCACAATCAGCCCCAGCATTTT.